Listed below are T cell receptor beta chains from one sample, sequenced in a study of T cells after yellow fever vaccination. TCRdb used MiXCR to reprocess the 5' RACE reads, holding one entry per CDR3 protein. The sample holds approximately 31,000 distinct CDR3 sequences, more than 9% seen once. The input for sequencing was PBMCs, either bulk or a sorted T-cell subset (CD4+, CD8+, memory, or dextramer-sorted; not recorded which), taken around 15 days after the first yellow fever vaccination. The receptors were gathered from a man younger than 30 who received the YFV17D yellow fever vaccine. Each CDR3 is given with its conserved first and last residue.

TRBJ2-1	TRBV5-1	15	CASSPTGTGNNEQFF
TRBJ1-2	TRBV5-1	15	CASSAQGRGNYGYTF
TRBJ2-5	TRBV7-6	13	CASSSTGTETQYF
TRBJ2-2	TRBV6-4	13	CASSEGDTGELFF
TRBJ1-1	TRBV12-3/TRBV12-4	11	CASSLWVEAFF
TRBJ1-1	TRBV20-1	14	CSAPNPQGPTEAFF
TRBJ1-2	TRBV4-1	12	CASSQDPVGYTF
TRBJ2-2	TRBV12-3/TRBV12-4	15	CASSPGQVYTGELFF
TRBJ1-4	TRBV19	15	CASTRRGIGGEKLFF
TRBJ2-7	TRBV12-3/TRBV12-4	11	CASTHGSSQYF
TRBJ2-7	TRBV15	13	CATSRDRGGDQYF
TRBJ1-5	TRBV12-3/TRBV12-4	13	CASSELQGQPQHF
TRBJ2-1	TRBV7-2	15	CASSFGGASYNEQFF
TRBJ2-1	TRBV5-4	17	CASSSGTSWERSAEQFF
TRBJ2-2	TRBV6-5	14	CASSYYSDTGELFF
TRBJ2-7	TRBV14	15	CASSQTSGGPYEQYF
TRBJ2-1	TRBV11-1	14	CASSLYVGGNEQFF
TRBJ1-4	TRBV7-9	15	CASSRDHYGNEKLFF
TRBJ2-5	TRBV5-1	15	CASSLEPGRGETQYF
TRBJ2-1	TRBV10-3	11	CAISEPGPQVF
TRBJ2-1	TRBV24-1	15	CATSVGHSSYNEQFF
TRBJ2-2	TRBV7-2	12	CASSSYTRGLFF
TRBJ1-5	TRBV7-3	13	CASSYGRGQPQHF
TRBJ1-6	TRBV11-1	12	CASSVRNSPLHF
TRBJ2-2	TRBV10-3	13	CATRTENTGELFF
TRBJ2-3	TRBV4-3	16	CASSQDLAAITDTQYF
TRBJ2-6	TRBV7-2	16	CASSFWAISGANVLTF
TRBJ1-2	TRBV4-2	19	CASSLASGTGVLTNYGYTF
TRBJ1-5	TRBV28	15	CASSPTGAGNQPQHF
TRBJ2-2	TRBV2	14	CASTPGRGTGELFF
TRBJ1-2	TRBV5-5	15	CASSLAPTSNYGYTF
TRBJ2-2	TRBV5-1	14	CASSLRDPGRELFF
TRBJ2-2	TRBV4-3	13	CASSQGSVGELFF
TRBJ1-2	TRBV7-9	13	CASSPGDRVGYTF
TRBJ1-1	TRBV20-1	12	CSAWRGNTEAFF
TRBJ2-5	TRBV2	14	CASSGNGGEETQYF
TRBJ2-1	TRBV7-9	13	CASSAGSYNEQFF
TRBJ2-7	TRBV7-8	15	CASSLDTGPSHEQYF
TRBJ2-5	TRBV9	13	CASSASGAETQYF
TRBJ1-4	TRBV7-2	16	CASSLMRATTNEKLFF
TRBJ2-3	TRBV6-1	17	CASSKGLAGGSTDTQYF
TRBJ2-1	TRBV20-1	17	CSATQVRGGPGYNEQFF
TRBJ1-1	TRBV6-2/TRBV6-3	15	CASSPVSSGHGKAFF